The entry that follows covers one TCR beta chain sequence. V was shortened by 2 bases and J by 2 bases, with 13 bases between the two germline ends. CDR3 length equals 16 residues. Germline-derived CDR1 and CDR2 are SGDLS and YYNGEE. These data are taken from a study of T cell changes during pregnancy in multiple sclerosis. Measured with immunoSEQ multiplex PCR; TCRdb has only the in-frame clones, and not every one. The sample yields some 81,000 clones, 85% to 95% seen once. The chain carries TRBV9 and TRBJ2-2; D is possibly TRBD2 (6 bases). Sequenced material: peripheral blood, taken after pregnancy. The TCR sequence derives from a female donor in good health, enrolled as a control in a pregnancy study. CDR3 bases: TGTGCCAGCAGCGTGGGGCTAGCGCCCAACACCGGGGAGCTGTTTTTT. Translated: CASSVGLAPNTGELFF. Full variable domain (remainder filled in from reference TRBV9 and TRBJ2-2): DSGVTQTPKHLITATGQRVTLRCSPRSGDLSVYWYQQSLDQGLQFLIQYYNGEERAKGNILERFSAQQFPDLHSELNLSSLELGDSALYFCASSVGLAPNTGELFFGEGSRLTVL.